This entry features one T cell receptor beta chain sequence. Its antigen is not identified. These data are taken from a study of shared clonotypes between healthy human individuals. Findings of the study overall: Donor scarcity curtailed the genetic and exposure-history diversity represented herein.

Nashville, Tennessee was home to all donors, each a Caucasian adult. The CDR3 contains 14 residues. Trimming removed 5 bases at V and 0 bases at J, with 7 bases between. Per germline, CDR1 MDHEN and CDR2 SYDVKM. This table comes from immunoSEQ multiplex PCR, and its TCRdb copy is limited to in-frame clones, with some not included. Here the sample spans 450,000 to 500,000 clones, approximately 81% being singletons. This sequence originates from a woman aged 40 to 50 in good health. Some clones in this sample may be carry-over from other donors' samples. Sequenced sample: PBMCs. The V call is TRBV28, the J call TRBJ2-2; D is unresolved. The CDR3 coding sequence is TGTGCCAGCAGTCGCGGAGCGAACACCGGGGAGCTGTTTTTT. This translates into CASSRGANTGELFF. The whole variable domain, remainder taken from reference TRBV28 and TRBJ2-2, is DVKVTQSSRYLVKRTGEKVFLECVQDMDHENMFWYRQDPGLGLRLIYFSYDVKMKEKGDIPEGYSVSREKKERFSLILESASTNQTSMYLCASSRGANTGELFFGEGSRLTVL.